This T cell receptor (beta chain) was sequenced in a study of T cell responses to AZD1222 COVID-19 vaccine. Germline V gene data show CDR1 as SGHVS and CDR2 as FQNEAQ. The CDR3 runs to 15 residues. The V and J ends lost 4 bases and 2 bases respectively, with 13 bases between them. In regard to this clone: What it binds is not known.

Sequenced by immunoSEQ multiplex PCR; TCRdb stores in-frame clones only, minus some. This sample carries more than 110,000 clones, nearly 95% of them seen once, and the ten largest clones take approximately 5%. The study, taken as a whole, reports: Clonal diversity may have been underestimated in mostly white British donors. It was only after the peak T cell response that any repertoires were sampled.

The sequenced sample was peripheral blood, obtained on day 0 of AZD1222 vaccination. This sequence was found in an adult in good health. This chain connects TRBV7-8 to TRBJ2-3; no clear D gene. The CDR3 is CASSSRRVLTDTQYF. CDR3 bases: TGTGCCAGCAGCTCGCGTAGAGTGCTCACAGATACGCAGTATTTT.